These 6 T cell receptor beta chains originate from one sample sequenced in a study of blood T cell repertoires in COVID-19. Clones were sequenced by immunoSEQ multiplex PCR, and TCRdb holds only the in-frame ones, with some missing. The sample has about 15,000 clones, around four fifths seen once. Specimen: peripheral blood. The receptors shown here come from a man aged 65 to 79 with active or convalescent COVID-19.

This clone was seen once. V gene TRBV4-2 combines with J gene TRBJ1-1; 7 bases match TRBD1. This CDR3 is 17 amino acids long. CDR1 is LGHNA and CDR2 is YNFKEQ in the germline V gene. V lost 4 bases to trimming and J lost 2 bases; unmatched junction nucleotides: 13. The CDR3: CASSLNRGTELNTEAFF. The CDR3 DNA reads TGTGCCAGCAGCCTGAACAGAGGGACAGAACTTAACACTGAAGCTTTCTTT.

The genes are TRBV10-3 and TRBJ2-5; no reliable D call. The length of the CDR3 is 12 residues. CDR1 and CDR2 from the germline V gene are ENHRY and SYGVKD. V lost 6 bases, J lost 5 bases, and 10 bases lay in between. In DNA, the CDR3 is TGTGCCATCAGCAATACTGAGGAGACCCAGTACTTC. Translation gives CAISNTEETQYF.

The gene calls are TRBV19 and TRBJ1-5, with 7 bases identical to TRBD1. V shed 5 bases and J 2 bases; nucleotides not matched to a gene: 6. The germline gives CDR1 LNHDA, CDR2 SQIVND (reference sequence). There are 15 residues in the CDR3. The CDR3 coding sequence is TGTGCCAGTAGTGTACCGGGACAGCGCAATCAGCCCCAGCATTTT. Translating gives CASSVPGQRNQPQHF.

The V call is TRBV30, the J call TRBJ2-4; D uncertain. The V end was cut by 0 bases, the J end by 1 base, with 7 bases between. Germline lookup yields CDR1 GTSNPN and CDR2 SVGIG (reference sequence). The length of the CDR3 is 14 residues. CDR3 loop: CAWSVAGAKNIQYF. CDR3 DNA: TGTGCCTGGAGTGTAGCCGGGGCCAAAAACATTCAGTACTTC.

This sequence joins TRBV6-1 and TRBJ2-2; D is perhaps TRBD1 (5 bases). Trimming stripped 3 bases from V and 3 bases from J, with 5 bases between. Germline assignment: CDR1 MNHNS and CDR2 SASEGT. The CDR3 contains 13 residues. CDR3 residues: CASSDRDTGELFF. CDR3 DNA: TGTGCCAGCAGTGACAGGGACACCGGGGAGCTGTTTTTT.

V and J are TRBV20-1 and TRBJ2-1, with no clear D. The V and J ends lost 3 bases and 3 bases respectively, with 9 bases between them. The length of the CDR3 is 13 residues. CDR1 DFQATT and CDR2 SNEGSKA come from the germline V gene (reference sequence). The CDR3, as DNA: TGCAGTGCTAGTATCCAGGACTACAATGAGCAGTTCTTC. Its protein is CSASIQDYNEQFF.